This T cell receptor (beta chain) was sequenced during a study of T cell responses to AZD1222 COVID-19 vaccine. TCRdb keeps only in-frame clones here, not all; method: immunoSEQ multiplex PCR. Counted here are roughly 100,000 clones, roughly 87% occurring once; the ten biggest clones make up roughly 5%. From germline, CDR1 is DFQATT and CDR2 SNEGSKA (reference sequence). This CDR3 contains 15 residues. Trimming stripped 3 bases from V and 1 base from J, with 15 bases between. This clone has a single count. The sequenced sample was peripheral blood, obtained on day 0 of AZD1222 vaccination. The chain has TRBV20-1 and TRBJ1-1, with a tentative D call TRBD1 (5 bases). This sequence was found in an adult in good health. The CDR3 loop reads CSASDRDRWNTEAFF. CDR3 bases: TGCAGTGCTAGTGATCGGGACCGATGGAACACTGAAGCTTTCTTT.